This T cell receptor beta chain was observed in a study of shared T cell receptors in the human thymus. Germline V CDR1 and CDR2: SEHNR, FQNEAQ (reference sequence). The CDR3 runs to 15 residues. V dropped 5 bases and J dropped 0 bases, with 14 bases sitting between them. TCRdb's table, derived via immunoSEQ multiplex PCR, lists solely in-frame clones and lacks some. Of 500,000 to 550,000 clones in the sample, more than 75% were seen once. The sample was also reused in another study, on human thymus T cells. Per that paper: The source of the thymus tissue was resections taken during corrective heart surgery. Biased V and J segment usage appeared in thymus and peripheral blood. Unrelated individuals reportedly shared highly overlapping thymic TCR repertoires.

Sequencing used thymocytes. This chain uses TRBV7-9 with TRBJ2-7; possible D gene TRBD2, 6 bases. This TCR was sampled from a boy under two years old with a congenital heart defect. CDR3 sequence: CASSHVGGGSYEQYF. The CDR3 DNA reads TGTGCCAGCAGCCACGTGGGAGGAGGCTCCTACGAGCAGTACTTC.